The present entry profiles one T cell receptor (beta chain) with its context. The record originates from a study of blood T cell repertoires in COVID-19. Authors' processing steps: Reference gene primer amplification yielded estimated nucleated cell counts. The method was immunoSEQ multiplex PCR; TCRdb's version includes in-frame clones alone and lacks a portion of them. The V and J calls and the clone size are those of that table, but D and trimming were determined from the DNA. The repertoire includes 25,000 to 30,000 clones, over 70% of them detected once, and approximately 7.8% sits in the top ten. The receptor's source is a woman aged 70-85 years with active or convalescent COVID-19. Sequencing input: peripheral blood.

CDR3 sequence: CASRLAGGRTDTQYF. In nucleotides, the CDR3 is TGTGCCAGCCGACTAGCGGGGGGTCGAACAGATACGCAGTATTTT. The chain combines TRBV2 with TRBJ2-3, with TRBD2 identical over 13 bases. Germline assignment: CDR1 SNHLY and CDR2 FYNNEI. The CDR3 is made up of 15 amino acids. V gave up 8 bases and J gave up 3 bases; unmatched junction bases: 5.